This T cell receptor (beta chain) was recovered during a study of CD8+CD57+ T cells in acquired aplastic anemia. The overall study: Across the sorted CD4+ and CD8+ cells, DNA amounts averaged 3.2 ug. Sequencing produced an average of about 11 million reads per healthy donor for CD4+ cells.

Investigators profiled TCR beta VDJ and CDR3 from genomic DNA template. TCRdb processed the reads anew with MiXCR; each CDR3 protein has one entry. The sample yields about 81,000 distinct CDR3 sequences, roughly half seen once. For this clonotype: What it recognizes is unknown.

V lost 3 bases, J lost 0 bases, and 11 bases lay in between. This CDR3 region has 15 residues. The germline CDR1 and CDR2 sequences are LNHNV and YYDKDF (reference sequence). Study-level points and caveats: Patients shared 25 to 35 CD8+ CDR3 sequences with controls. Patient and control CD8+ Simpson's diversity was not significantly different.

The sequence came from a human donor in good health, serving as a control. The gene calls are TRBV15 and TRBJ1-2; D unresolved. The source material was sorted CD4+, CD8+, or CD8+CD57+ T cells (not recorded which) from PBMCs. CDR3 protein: CATSSTPGSNYGYTF. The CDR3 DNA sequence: TGTGCCACCAGCAGTACACCGGGATCTAACTATGGCTACACCTTC.